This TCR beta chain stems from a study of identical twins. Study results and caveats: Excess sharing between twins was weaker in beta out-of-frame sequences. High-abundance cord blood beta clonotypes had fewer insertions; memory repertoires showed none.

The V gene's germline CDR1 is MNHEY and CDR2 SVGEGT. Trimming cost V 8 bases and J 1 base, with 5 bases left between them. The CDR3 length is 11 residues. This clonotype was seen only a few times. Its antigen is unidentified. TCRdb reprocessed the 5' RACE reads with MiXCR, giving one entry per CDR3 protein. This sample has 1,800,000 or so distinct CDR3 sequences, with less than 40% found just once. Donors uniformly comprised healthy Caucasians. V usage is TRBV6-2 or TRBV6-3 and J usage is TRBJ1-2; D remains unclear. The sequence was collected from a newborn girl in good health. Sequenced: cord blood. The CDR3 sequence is CASGNNYGYTF. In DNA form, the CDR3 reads TGTGCCAGCGGCAATAACTATGGCTACACCTTC.